Below, 6 T cell receptor beta chains from the same sample are listed, as sequenced in a study of cytomegalovirus exposure and HLA in healthy donors. PCR primers comprised 60 Vbeta and 13 Jbeta primers. Repertoires were generated with immunoSEQ multiplex PCR, while TCRdb's copy carries only in-frame clones and drops some. Among nearly 110,000 clones listed, about 70% were seen once. Sequenced: PBMCs. These receptors were collected from a female donor in good health and CMV-seronegative.

There are a few counts of this clone. The gene calls are TRBV6-6 and TRBJ1-1; the D is unclear. The CDR3 has 12 amino acids. Trimming stripped 7 bases from V and 2 bases from J, with 8 bases between. CDR1 and CDR2 from the germline V gene are MNHNY and SVGAGI (reference sequence). The CDR3 region is CASNLFNTEAFF. CDR3 sequence (DNA): TGTGCCAGCAATCTGTTTAACACTGAAGCTTTCTTT.

This clone was seen a handful of times. The chain employs TRBV6-6 and TRBJ2-1; D gene unclear. CDR1 is MNHNY, CDR2 SVGAGI, per germline (reference sequence). The CDR3 runs to 11 residues. Trimming stripped 6 bases from V and 6 bases from J, with 6 bases between. CDR3 residues: CASSLVNEQFF. DNA of the CDR3: TGTGCCAGCAGCCTAGTCAATGAGCAGTTCTTC.

This chain joins TRBV5-1 and TRBJ2-7; 9 bases agree with TRBD2. This CDR3 comprises 18 residues. Germline loops: CDR1 SGHRS, CDR2 YFSETQ. Trimming cost V 1 base and J 5 bases; bases outside gene matches: 16. The CDR3 DNA reads as TGCGCCAGCAGCTTGTTCGGTAGCGGGAGTGACCTACCTAACGAGCAGTACTTC. Translating it yields CASSLFGSGSDLPNEQYF. Complete variable domain (other parts from reference TRBV5-1 and TRBJ2-7): KAGVTQTPRYLIKTRGQQVTLSCSPISGHRSVSWYQQTPGQGLQFLFEYFSETQRNKGNFPGRFSGRQFSNSRSEMNVSTLELGDSALYLCASSLFGSGSDLPNEQYFGPGTRLTVT.

As regards this clone: Distinct nucleotide sequences in the sample also encode this CDR3. This sequence joins TRBV11-2 and TRBJ1-4, with D unclear. Trimming shortened V by 2 bases and J by 5 bases, and 6 bases separated the two germline ends. Per the germline V gene, CDR1 is SGHAT and CDR2 is FQNNGV. CDR3 length: 13 residues. CDR3 sequence: CASSLSRNEKLFF. CDR3 sequence (DNA): TGTGCCAGCAGCTTATCTCGGAATGAAAAACTGTTTTTT.

The chain links TRBV18 to TRBJ2-2, with 10 bases matching TRBD2. V lost 6 bases, J lost 4 bases, and 8 bases stayed unmatched. CDR1 and CDR2 (germline): KGHSH, LQKENI. CDR3 length: 16 residues. The CDR3 nucleotides read TGTGCCAGCTCCCTCCAAGCGGGAGGGCTCACCGGGGAGCTGTTTTTT. It translates to CASSLQAGGLTGELFF.

The V and J genes are TRBV7-9 and TRBJ2-7; 11 bases fit TRBD2. The CDR3 consists of 15 residues. The germline gives CDR1 SEHNR, CDR2 FQNEAQ (reference sequence). The V gene end was trimmed by 5 bases and the J gene end by 3 bases; junction bases not matched to a gene: 6. The CDR3 protein is CASSPTSGRSYEQYF. In DNA, the CDR3 is TGTGCCAGCAGCCCTACTAGCGGGAGAAGCTACGAGCAGTACTTC.